This T cell receptor (beta chain) came from a study of blood T cell repertoires in COVID-19. The CDR3 totals 14 residues. Trimming removed 3 bases from V and 4 bases from J; junction bases left unmatched: 3. Germline assignment: CDR1 SGHRS and CDR2 YFSETQ. Assay used: immunoSEQ multiplex PCR; TCRdb lists only in-frame clones, some missing. The data hold under 250,000 clones, with 80% to 85% observed a single time. Specimen: peripheral blood. The V call is TRBV5-1, the J call TRBJ2-2; 7 bases align to TRBD1. The TCR comes from a woman in her fifties or sixties with acute or convalescent COVID-19. CDR3 in DNA: TGCGCCAGCAGCTACACAGGGGTCACCGGGGAGCTGTTTTTT. As protein: CASSYTGVTGELFF. Variable domain in full (rest from reference TRBV5-1 and TRBJ2-2): KAGVTQTPRYLIKTRGQQVTLSCSPISGHRSVSWYQQTPGQGLQFLFEYFSETQRNKGNFPGRFSGRQFSNSRSEMNVSTLELGDSALYLCASSYTGVTGELFFGEGSRLTVL.